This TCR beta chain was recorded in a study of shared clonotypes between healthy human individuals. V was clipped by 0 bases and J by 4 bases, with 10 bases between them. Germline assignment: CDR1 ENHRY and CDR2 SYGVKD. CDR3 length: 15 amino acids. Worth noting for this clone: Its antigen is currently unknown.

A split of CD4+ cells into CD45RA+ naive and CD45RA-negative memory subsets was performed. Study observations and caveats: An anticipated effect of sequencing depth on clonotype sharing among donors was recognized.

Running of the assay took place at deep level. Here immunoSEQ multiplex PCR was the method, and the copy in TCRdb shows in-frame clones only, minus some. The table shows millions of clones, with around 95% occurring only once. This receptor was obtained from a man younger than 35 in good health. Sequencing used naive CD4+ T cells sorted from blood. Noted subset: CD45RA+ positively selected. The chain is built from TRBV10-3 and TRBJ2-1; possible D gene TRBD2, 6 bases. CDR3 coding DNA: TGTGCCATCAGTGAGTCGGCGGGGAGTTACAATGAGCAGTTCTTC. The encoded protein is CAISESAGSYNEQFF.